The present T cell receptor beta chain was sequenced within a study of technical replicates of blood from several donors. From germline, CDR1 is SGHNT and CDR2 YENEEA. The CDR3 is 12 amino acids. Trimming took 5 bases from V and 8 from J; bases not matched to a gene: 6. This clone was counted between two and nine times. TCRdb's copy holds only in-frame clones and misses some; the assay was immunoSEQ multiplex PCR. The data contain about 63,000 clones, about 88% of them singletons. The chain combines TRBV11-3 with TRBJ2-7; 7 bases match TRBD1. The TCR comes from a human donor in good health. Some clones in this sample may be carry-over from other donors' samples. The specimen sequenced was PBMCs. In nucleotides, the CDR3 is TGTGCCAGCAGCCGGGACAGCACCCAGCAGTACTTC. Amino acids: CASSRDSTQQYF. The full variable domain, completed using reference TRBV11-3 and TRBJ2-7, is EAGVVQSPRYKIIEKKQPVAFWCNPISGHNTLYWYLQNLGQGPELLIRYENEEAVDDSQLPKDRFSAERLKGVDSTLKIQPAELGDSAVYLCASSRDSTQQYFGPGTRLTVT.